A single sample is the source of the 7 T cell receptor beta chains below, sequenced in a study of T cell responses to AZD1222 COVID-19 vaccine. Assay: immunoSEQ multiplex PCR; the TCRdb copy retains only in-frame clones and omits some. The table includes 90,000 or so clones, approximately 90% detected once. Here the sequenced sample was peripheral blood, taken 28 days after the second AZD1222 dose. The receptors were gathered from an adult who received the AZD1222 COVID-19 vaccine.

On this clone itself: This specimen includes other DNA sequences encoding the same CDR3. The genes are TRBV21-1 and TRBJ2-2; the D call of TRBD2 is as the table states it, not checked on the DNA. TRBV21-1 is deemed a pseudogene. CDR3 length: 11 amino acids. CDR3 loop: CASSTGGELFF. CDR3 bases: TGTGCTAGCAGCACCGGCGGGGAGCTGTTTTTT.

Only one count was recorded for this clone. The V call is TRBV5-5, the J call TRBJ1-4; TRBD1 aligns across 9 bases. The germline gives CDR1 SGHKS, CDR2 YYEKEE (reference sequence). Unmatched junction bases numbered 5, after V lost 4 bases and J lost 4 bases. The CDR3 loop spans 15 amino acids. CDR3 coding DNA: TGTGCCAGCAGCCCCGGGACAGGGAGTAATGAAAAACTGTTTTTT. Translated, it gives CASSPGTGSNEKLFF.

The chain employs TRBV4-1 and TRBJ2-1; TRBD1 is a possible D gene (6 bases). This CDR3 is 17 amino acids long. V was trimmed by 3 bases and J by 5 bases, leaving 20 bases between them. CDR1 MGHRA and CDR2 YSYEKL come from the germline V gene. CDR3 region: CASSHADDRKRNNEQFF. For the CDR3, the DNA is TGCGCCAGCAGCCATGCTGATGACAGGAAACGAAACAATGAGCAGTTCTTC.

The genes are TRBV5-4 and TRBJ2-1; TRBD2 might be the D (5 bases). The germline V gene encodes CDR1 SGHNT and CDR2 YYREEE (reference sequence). The CDR3 runs 13 residues. Trimming removed 0 bases from V and 5 bases from J, with 6 bases in between. For the CDR3, the DNA is TGTGCCAGCAGCTTGGCGGGGAACAATGAGCAGTTCTTC. This encodes CASSLAGNNEQFF.

The V gene is TRBV19, the J gene TRBJ2-5; TRBD1 matches 7 bases. V was pared by 3 bases and J by 5 bases, with 12 bases of the junction left unmatched. The germline CDR1 and CDR2 sequences are LNHDA and SQIVND (reference sequence). The CDR3 spans 16 residues. CDR3 loop: CASSIGAGGILETQYF. The CDR3 nucleotides read TGTGCCAGTAGTATCGGGGCAGGGGGTATTCTGGAGACCCAGTACTTC.

This sequence joins TRBV10-3 and TRBJ2-7; tentatively, D is TRBD1 or TRBD2 (6 bases each). Trimming left V 8 bases short and J 7 bases short, with 18 bases between. The length of the CDR3 is 13 residues. The germline gives CDR1 ENHRY, CDR2 SYGVKD. The CDR3 loop is CAIGGVGGREQYV. In DNA, the CDR3 is TGTGCCATCGGCGGCGTGGGGGGCCGAGAGCAGTACGTC.

The chain recombines TRBV2 with TRBJ2-3, with TRBD2 matching over 12 bases. V gave up 6 bases and J gave up 5 bases; unmatched junction bases: 6. This CDR3 region has 15 residues. Looked up from germline, CDR1 is SNHLY and CDR2 is FYNNEI. The chain's CDR3 is CASSGLAGKGDTQYF. CDR3 DNA sequence: TGTGCCAGCAGCGGACTAGCGGGGAAGGGAGATACGCAGTATTTT.